Presented here are 25 T cell receptor beta chains from one specimen sequenced in a study of shared clonotypes between healthy human individuals. The protocol was immunoSEQ multiplex PCR, while the TCRdb copy is restricted to in-frame clones and leaves out a portion. The data show some 2,000,000 clones, about 95% seen once. In the naive CD8 group, cells lacked CD45RO and were positively selected for CCR7, so terminally differentiated effector memory CD45RA+ cells were left out. The sequencing sample was made of naive CD8+ T cells sorted from blood. The source of these receptors is a man aged 18 to 30 in good health.

The CDR3 reads CASIPTGLESTDTQYF. As DNA, the CDR3 is TGTGCCAGCATCCCTACGGGACTAGAGAGCACAGATACGCAGTATTTT. The V gene is TRBV7-9, the J gene TRBJ2-3; 8 nucleotides align to TRBD2. The CDR3 runs 16 residues. V shed 7 bases, J shed 0 bases, and the junction held 9 bases outside the gene matches. CDR1 and CDR2 (germline): SEHNR, FQNEAQ (reference sequence).

The chain has TRBV2 and TRBJ1-1; D remains ambiguous. The CDR3 is 11 amino acids. V lost 8 bases and J 10 bases, leaving 14 bases between the germline ends. CDR1 is SNHLY and CDR2 is FYNNEI in the germline V gene. The CDR3 nucleotides are TGTGCCAGCGGCGATCCCGAGGGAGCTTTCTTT. Amino acid sequence: CASGDPEGAFF. Filled out from reference TRBV2 and TRBJ1-1, the complete variable domain reads EPEVTQTPSHQVTQMGQEVILRCVPISNHLYFYWYRQILGQKVEFLVSFYNNEISEKSEIFDDQFSVERPDGSNFTLKIRSTKLEDSAMYFCASGDPEGAFFGQGTRLTVV.

Remarks on this clone: A far larger clone is just one base off, so this is likely a read error. Different DNA sequences within this sample yield the same CDR3. The chain links TRBV7-9 to TRBJ1-1; no firm D call. The CDR3 totals 14 residues. Germline V gene data show CDR1 as SEHNR and CDR2 as FQNEAQ (reference sequence). CDR3 region: CASSLDPAGTEAFF. Written as DNA, the CDR3 is TGTGCCAGCAGCTTAGATCCAGCCGGCACTGAGGCTTTCTTT.

J is TRBJ2-2 and V is TRBV16; D call uncertain. The CDR3 sequence is 14 residues long. Germline V gene data show CDR1 as KGHSY and CDR2 as FQNENV. The V end lost 1 base, the J end lost 6 bases, and 9 bases lay between the germline ends. The CDR3 coding sequence is TGTGCCAGCAGCCAATTCGGTAGTTCCGGGGAGCTGTTTTTT. It specifies CASSQFGSSGELFF.

V is TRBV10-3 and J is TRBJ1-3, with 9 bases that match TRBD1. The ends lost 5 bases at V and 7 bases at J; junction bases unmatched: 9. The CDR3 has 15 amino acids. The V gene's germline CDR1 is ENHRY and CDR2 SYGVKD. This chain's CDR3 is CAISNRDRAANTIYF. DNA of the CDR3: TGTGCCATCAGTAATCGGGACAGGGCAGCGAACACCATATATTTT.

In its sample, this clone was seen a few times. This chain connects TRBV13 to TRBJ2-5; D assignment may be TRBD1 or TRBD2 (5 bases each). Germline assignment: CDR1 PRHDT and CDR2 FYEKMQ (reference sequence). Trimming pared 6 bases from V and 5 bases from J, leaving 16 bases between. This CDR3 comprises 14 residues. This CDR3 reads CASSPAERGETQYF. In DNA form, the CDR3 reads TGTGCCAGCAGTCCCGCAGAGAGGGGTGAGACCCAGTACTTC. The variable domain in full, completed from reference TRBV13 and TRBJ2-5, reads AAGVIQSPRHLIKEKRETATLKCYPIPRHDTVYWYQQGPGQDPQFLISFYEKMQSDKGSIPDRFSAQQFSDYHSELNMSSLELGDSALYFCASSPAERGETQYFGPGTRLLVL.

This chain uses TRBV28 with TRBJ1-2, with a weak D call TRBD1 (6 bases). Trimming removed 10 bases at V and 4 bases at J, with 10 bases between. Per the germline V gene, CDR1 is MDHEN and CDR2 is SYDVKM. The length of the CDR3 is 11 residues. The CDR3 nucleotides are TGTGCCACCACGGACAGCTATGGCTACACCTTC. Translated, it gives CATTDSYGYTF.

This chain joins TRBV4-1 and TRBJ1-2; 9 bases are a match to TRBD1. This CDR3 has 17 amino acids. Germline trimming cut 0 bases from V and 3 bases from J; bases unmatched to any gene: 8. Germline V gene data show CDR1 as MGHRA and CDR2 as YSYEKL. The CDR3 DNA is TGCGCCAGCAGCCAAGATGGGACAGGGACCGCCTACTATGGCTACACCTTC. It translates to CASSQDGTGTAYYGYTF.

The rearrangement uses TRBV6-5 and TRBJ2-1, with D maybe TRBD1 (5 bases). There are 11 residues in the CDR3. V shed 2 bases and J shed 11 bases, with 7 bases lying between them. Germline values: CDR1 MNHEY, CDR2 SVGAGI. As DNA, the CDR3 is TGTGCCAGCAGTTACGGACAACAGCAGTTCTTC. Translating it yields CASSYGQQQFF.

The rearrangement joins TRBV28 to TRBJ2-5, with D unclear. Germline assignment: CDR1 MDHEN and CDR2 SYDVKM. The CDR3 runs 14 residues. Trimming removed 5 bases from V and 2 bases from J, with 12 bases in between. In DNA form, the CDR3 reads TGTGCCAGCAGTCTTTATACACTACAAGAGACCCAGTACTTC. This encodes CASSLYTLQETQYF.

This clone was observed once. The sample contains more than one DNA sequence encoding this CDR3. CDR3 DNA: TGTGCCAGCAGTTCGGACAGGGGCTACGAGCAGTACTTC. This gives the protein CASSSDRGYEQYF. This chain joins TRBV6-5 and TRBJ2-7, with 9 bases aligning to TRBD1. The CDR3 has 13 amino acids. V lost 4 bases and J lost 3; bases outside the gene matches: 1. Germline V gene data show CDR1 as MNHEY and CDR2 as SVGAGI.

This clone was seen once. The genes are TRBV4-1 and TRBJ2-1; D not resolved. The V gene lost 8 bases and the J gene lost 3 bases, with 8 bases spanning the gap. Looked up from germline, CDR1 is MGHRA and CDR2 is YSYEKL. The CDR3 has 12 residues. The CDR3 sequence: CASGSHYNEQFF. Here the CDR3 DNA reads TGCGCCAGCGGCAGCCACTACAATGAGCAGTTCTTC.

The rearrangement links TRBV19 to TRBJ1-5; D gene ambiguous. V was shortened by 3 bases and J by 5 bases, with 11 bases between the two germline ends. Germline-derived CDR1 and CDR2 are LNHDA and SQIVND (reference sequence). The CDR3 contains 14 residues. CDR3 region: CASSMINSYQPQHF. The CDR3 DNA sequence: TGTGCCAGTAGTATGATCAACAGTTATCAGCCCCAGCATTTT.

The chain uses TRBV2 and TRBJ2-7; D is unclear. The CDR3 extends over 14 amino acids. With 5 bases removed from V and 1 base from J, the gap between germline ends came to 12 bases. Germline V gene lookup returns CDR1 SNHLY and CDR2 FYNNEI. The CDR3 protein is CASSPHWGSYEQYF. The CDR3 nucleotides read TGTGCCAGCAGTCCACACTGGGGTTCCTACGAGCAGTACTTC.

The chain couples TRBV7-9 to TRBJ1-2, with D possibly matching TRBD1 (5 bases). V shed 5 bases and J shed 2 bases, with 18 bases lying between them. CDR1 is SEHNR and CDR2 is FQNEAQ in the germline V gene (reference sequence). This CDR3 region has 16 residues. The CDR3 DNA sequence: TGTGCCAGCAGCCGGGGGACGGAGCCCATAAACTATGGCTACACCTTC. It encodes CASSRGTEPINYGYTF.

Notes on this clone: Additional DNA sequences in this sample encode the identical CDR3. The chain uses TRBV5-4 and TRBJ2-3; tentatively, D is TRBD2 (6 bases). CDR1 is SGHNT, CDR2 YYREEE, per germline (reference sequence). This CDR3 region has 14 residues. V was clipped by 2 bases and J by 3 bases, with 10 bases between them. CDR3 sequence: CASSFGGLTDTQYF. Here the CDR3 DNA reads TGTGCCAGCAGCTTCGGAGGGTTGACAGATACGCAGTATTTT.

The rearrangement joins TRBV11-2 to TRBJ2-5; 12 bases line up with TRBD1. Germline values: CDR1 SGHAT, CDR2 FQNNGV. Germline trimming cut 5 bases from V and 5 bases from J; bases unmatched to any gene: 6. The CDR3 spans 15 residues. The CDR3 nucleotides read TGTGCCAGCAGCGGTGGGACAGGGGGCCTGGAGACCCAGTACTTC. Translated, it gives CASSGGTGGLETQYF.

This clone was recorded only once. Additional DNA sequences in this sample encode the identical CDR3. The CDR3 coding sequence is TGTGCCAGCAGTTTATTGGGCAGCCAAGAGACCCAGTACTTC. It is translated as CASSLLGSQETQYF. V is TRBV27 and J is TRBJ2-5; D remains unclear. Trimming took off 1 base at V and 1 base at J, with 7 bases between the two ends. The CDR3 is 14 residues long. Looked up from germline, CDR1 is MNHEY and CDR2 is SMNVEV (reference sequence).

The chain joins TRBV9 to TRBJ1-4, with a tentative D call TRBD1 (6 bases). The CDR3 is made up of 18 amino acids. The germline V gene encodes CDR1 SGDLS and CDR2 YYNGEE. The V and J ends lost 3 bases and 8 bases respectively, with 26 bases between them. CDR3 residues: CASSDPRGEGFASEKLFF. CDR3 bases: TGTGCCAGCAGCGACCCTAGGGGGGAGGGGTTCGCTTCGGAAAAACTGTTTTTT.

In the case of this clone: The identical CDR3 is also encoded by other nucleotide sequences in the sample. This chain links TRBV30 with TRBJ2-7; TRBD1 matches at 7 bases. There are 12 residues in the CDR3. Per germline, CDR1 GTSNPN and CDR2 SVGIG (reference sequence). Unmatched junction bases numbered 1, after V lost 2 bases and J lost 3 bases. The CDR3 sequence is CAWSRDSYEQYF. Written as DNA, the CDR3 is TGTGCCTGGAGTAGGGACAGCTACGAGCAGTACTTC.

The chain couples TRBV29-1 to TRBJ1-2; D is undetermined. The CDR3 consists of 14 residues. V lost 4 bases and J 2 bases, leaving 14 bases between the germline ends. Germline V CDR1 and CDR2: SQVTM, ANQGSEA. The CDR3 nucleotides read TGCAGCGTTGTGGTGGGGTTGCAGAACTATGGCTACACCTTC. It translates to CSVVVGLQNYGYTF.

This chain joins TRBV25-1 and TRBJ1-2, with D hard to call. This CDR3 has 11 residues. V lost 4 bases to trimming and J lost 8 bases, with 8 bases between them. The germline gives CDR1 MGHDK, CDR2 SYGVNS. CDR3: CASSAVWGYTF. DNA of the CDR3: TGTGCCAGCAGTGCCGTTTGGGGCTACACCTTC.

The chain recombines TRBV13 with TRBJ1-2, with 7 bases lining up with TRBD1. Trimming removed 5 bases from V and 8 bases from J; junction bases left unmatched: 14. This CDR3 is built from 15 residues. Germline CDR1 reads PRHDT; CDR2 reads FYEKMQ (reference sequence). CDR3 sequence: CASSPDRGGLGGYTF. CDR3 DNA: TGTGCCAGCAGCCCGGACAGAGGGGGCCTCGGGGGCTACACCTTC.

The CDR3 coding sequence is TGTGCCAGCAGCTTAGAGGCGGTAGACGGGGGCTACACCTTC. It yields the protein CASSLEAVDGGYTF. The chain carries TRBV7-9 and TRBJ1-2; D is unresolved. The CDR3 is 14 amino acids. Germline V CDR1 and CDR2: SEHNR, FQNEAQ (reference sequence). Trimming removed 1 base at V and 8 bases at J, with 14 bases between. Variable domain in full (rest from reference TRBV7-9 and TRBJ1-2): DTGVSQNPRHKITKRGQNVTFRCDPISEHNRLYWYRQTLGQGPEFLTYFQNEAQLEKSRLLSDRFSAERPKGSFSTLEIQRTEQGDSAMYLCASSLEAVDGGYTFGSGTRLTVV.

The J gene is TRBJ2-7, the V gene TRBV30, with D tentatively TRBD1 (6 bases). The V gene lost 8 bases and the J gene lost 0 bases, with 17 bases spanning the gap. Germline lookup yields CDR1 GTSNPN and CDR2 SVGIG (reference sequence). This CDR3 region has 14 residues. In nucleotides, the CDR3 is TGTGCCACCACTTACAGGGAGAGCTCCTACGAGCAGTACTTC. It translates to CATTYRESSYEQYF.